One and the same sample provided the 22 T cell receptor beta chains below, sequenced in a study of patients and donors after allogeneic stem cell transplantation. A single record per CDR3 protein comes from TCRdb applying MiXCR to the RT-PCR reads. This sample has tens of thousands of distinct CDR3 sequences; around 27% occur once, and the top ten carry approximately 25%. The sample taken for sequencing was blood, either unsorted or a sorted T cell fraction (not recorded which). The receptors derive from a human donor who was either an allogeneic HSCT recipient or a stem cell or donor lymphocyte infusion donor (not recorded which). It is not recorded whose cells these are; they may come from a transplant donor.

The J gene is TRBJ1-2, the V gene TRBV4-3, with unresolved D. Germline CDR1 and CDR2: LGHNA and YSLEER. This CDR3 is built from 16 residues. V was shortened by 0 bases and J by 7 bases, with 18 bases between the two germline ends. The CDR3 reads CASSQDLDRSLPGYTF. For the CDR3, the DNA is TGCGCCAGCAGCCAAGATCTGGATCGATCCCTGCCTGGCTACACCTTC.

This clonotype was picked up a small number of times. The J gene is TRBJ1-1, the V gene TRBV5-5; D is perhaps TRBD1 (5 bases). V was shortened by 2 bases and J by 5 bases, with 10 bases between the two germline ends. This CDR3 is 13 amino acids long. Germline V lookup: CDR1 SGHKS, CDR2 YYEKEE (reference sequence). CDR3 residues: CASSFYQGTEAFF. CDR3 nucleotides: TGTGCCAGCAGCTTCTATCAGGGTACTGAAGCTTTCTTT.

This clonotype was seen a few times. The chain couples TRBV4-3 to TRBJ1-2, with D unclear. Germline lookup yields CDR1 LGHNA and CDR2 YSLEER. Trimming removed 0 bases from V and 4 bases from J, with 6 bases in between. This CDR3 spans 13 amino acids. As DNA, the CDR3 is TGCGCCAGCAGCCAAGAAATTCGCTATGGCTACACCTTC. It specifies CASSQEIRYGYTF.

As for this clonotype: An end of the junction differs from the germline gene, which may be a read error. The chain joins TRBV7-6 to TRBJ2-5; 7 bases fit TRBD2. Germline V gene sequence: CDR1 SGHVS, CDR2 FNYEAQ. The CDR3 extends over 13 amino acids. CDR3 in amino acids: CASSLAVKETQYF. CDR3 nucleotide sequence: TGTGCCAGCAGCCTAGCGGTCAAAGAGACCCAGTACTTC.

This clonotype has a count of ten or more. The genes are TRBV29-1 and TRBJ1-4; a weak D match, TRBD1 (5 bases). The CDR3 runs 13 residues. Germline CDR1 and CDR2: SQVTM and ANQGSEA. The V and J ends lost 2 bases and 8 bases respectively, with 12 bases between them. DNA for the CDR3: TGCAGCGTTGAATCTCAGGGCGGAGAAAAACTGTTTTTT. It encodes CSVESQGGEKLFF.

The chain couples TRBV7-9 to TRBJ1-6, with D perhaps matching TRBD1 (5 bases). This CDR3 region has 13 residues. The germline CDR1 and CDR2 sequences are SEHNR and FQNEAQ (reference sequence). Trimming shortened V by 4 bases and J by 17 bases, and 18 bases separated the two germline ends. The CDR3 region has the DNA TGTGCCAGCAGCTCGCCCTGGGACGGACACTTCCACTTT. As protein: CASSSPWDGHFHF. The full variable domain, completed using reference TRBV7-9 and TRBJ1-6, is DTGVSQNPRHKITKRGQNVTFRCDPISEHNRLYWYRQTLGQGPEFLTYFQNEAQLEKSRLLSDRFSAERPKGSFSTLEIQRTEQGDSAMYLCASSSPWDGHFHFGNGTRLTVT.

This clonotype has more than one count but fewer than ten. The V gene is TRBV20-1, the J gene TRBJ1-2; no firm D call. The V and J ends lost 2 bases and 5 bases respectively, with 6 bases between them. CDR3 length: 11 residues. Germline V gene lookup returns CDR1 DFQATT and CDR2 SNEGSKA (reference sequence). The chain's CDR3 is CSARMGYGYTF. The CDR3 region has the DNA TGCAGTGCTAGAATGGGATATGGCTACACCTTC.

The J gene is TRBJ2-7, the V gene TRBV11-1; D remains unclear. The CDR3 has 14 amino acids. Germline loops: CDR1 SGHAT, CDR2 FQDESV (reference sequence). V lost 1 base to trimming and J lost 2 bases, with 9 bases between them. The CDR3 DNA reads TGTGCCAGCAGCTTAGAAGTGGTGACCTACGAGCAGTACTTC. Residues: CASSLEVVTYEQYF. The full variable domain, with the rest looked up from reference TRBV11-1 and TRBJ2-7, is EAEVAQSPRYKITEKSQAVAFWCDPISGHATLYWYRQILGQGPELLVQFQDESVVDDSQLPKDRFSAERLKGVDSTLKIQPAELGDSAMYLCASSLEVVTYEQYFGPGTRLTVT.

V and J are TRBV28 and TRBJ1-3, with TRBD1 matching 10 bases. Germline lookup yields CDR1 MDHEN and CDR2 SYDVKM. V dropped 11 bases and J dropped 3; count of bases not matched to a gene: 10. CDR3 length equals 15 residues. The CDR3 DNA is TGTGCCTCCGGGACAGGGGTAATGATTGGAAACACCATATATTTT. It translates to CASGTGVMIGNTIYF.

The gene calls are TRBV30 and TRBJ2-2; D is undetermined. Between the trimmed V and J ends, which lost 4 bases and 4 bases, there was a span of 7 bases. Germline V lookup: CDR1 GTSNPN, CDR2 SVGIG (reference sequence). The CDR3 is 12 residues long. DNA of the CDR3: TGTGCCTGGACGGGCACCACCGGGGAGCTGTTTTTT. Protein: CAWTGTTGELFF.

This clonotype was found once. The chain is built from TRBV7-8 and TRBJ2-5, with a possible D match to TRBD2 (6 bases). V was pared by 2 bases and J by 4 bases, with 8 bases between. Germline V gene lookup returns CDR1 SGHVS and CDR2 FQNEAQ. This CDR3 region has 13 residues. CDR3 bases: TGTGCCAGCAGCTTATTGGGGGGAGAGACCCAGTACTTC. Protein: CASSLLGGETQYF.

At least ten counts were recorded for this clonotype. V and J are TRBV5-1 and TRBJ1-4; TRBD1 might be the D (6 bases). This CDR3 has 15 amino acids. V lost 0 bases, J lost 3 bases, and 9 bases lay in between. Germline lookup yields CDR1 SGHRS and CDR2 YFSETQ. The CDR3 DNA sequence: TGCGCCAGCAGCTTGGCGGGGGCGGCTAATGAAAAACTGTTTTTT. This codes for CASSLAGAANEKLFF.

The V call is TRBV7-2, the J call TRBJ1-1; unclear D gene. Trimming removed 2 bases at V and 10 bases at J, with 14 bases between. Germline loops: CDR1 SGHTA, CDR2 FQGNSA. The CDR3 contains 13 residues. CDR3 nucleotides: TGTGCCAGCAGCTTATTCTTCTCGGACGTAGCTTTCTTT. It is translated as CASSLFFSDVAFF.

The rearrangement joins TRBV12-3 or TRBV12-4 to TRBJ1-2; no reliable D call. The CDR3 contains 12 residues. V lost 6 bases and J 3 bases, leaving 8 bases between the germline ends. The chain's CDR3 is CASSPVHYGYTF. The DNA of the CDR3 is TGTGCCAGCAGCCCAGTCCACTATGGCTACACCTTC.

This CDR3 reads CASSPGQGDTEAFF. CDR3 sequence (DNA): TGTGCCAGCAGCCCGGGACAGGGTGACACTGAAGCTTTCTTT. The chain links TRBV27 to TRBJ1-1; TRBD1 agrees at 9 bases. The V gene end was trimmed by 6 bases and the J gene end by 3 bases; junction bases not matched to a gene: 5. Per the germline V gene, CDR1 is MNHEY and CDR2 is SMNVEV (reference sequence). The CDR3 extends over 14 amino acids.

The CDR3 coding sequence is TGTGCCAGCAGCCAAGAAGTGTGGACAGGGACCTACGAGCAGTACTTC. This codes for CASSQEVWTGTYEQYF. V usage is TRBV4-2 and J usage is TRBJ2-7, with 8 bases that match TRBD1. The CDR3 consists of 16 residues. V gave up 0 bases and J gave up 2 bases; unmatched junction bases: 6. In germline, CDR1 is LGHNA, CDR2 YNFKEQ.

This clonotype has a count of ten or more. The V gene is TRBV7-8, the J gene TRBJ1-2, with D hard to call. Looked up from germline, CDR1 is SGHVS and CDR2 is FQNEAQ. V was pared by 5 bases and J by 6 bases, with 16 bases between. The CDR3 consists of 14 residues. The CDR3, as DNA: TGTGCCAGCAGCCCCTCCTCGGGCAGCCATGGCTACACCTTC. It yields the protein CASSPSSGSHGYTF. The whole variable domain, filled in from reference TRBV7-8 and TRBJ1-2, reads GAGVSQSPRYKVAKRGQDVALRCDPISGHVSLFWYQQALGQGPEFLTYFQNEAQLDKSGLPSDRFFAERPEGSVSTLKIQRTQQEDSAVYLCASSPSSGSHGYTFGSGTRLTVV.

This clonotype was recorded a few times. This chain joins TRBV12-3 or TRBV12-4 and TRBJ1-6; no firm D call. V shed 3 bases and J shed 4 bases, with 10 bases lying between them. The CDR3 is 15 residues long. The CDR3 loop reads CASSFRADYNSPLHF. The CDR3 nucleotides read TGTGCCAGCAGTTTTAGGGCGGATTATAATTCACCCCTCCACTTT.

Here the CDR3 reads CAISSGLAGGAEQFF. CDR3 nucleotides: TGTGCCATCAGTTCGGGACTAGCGGGGGGAGCTGAGCAGTTCTTC. The chain carries TRBV10-3 and TRBJ2-1, with 15 nucleotides matching TRBD2. Germline-derived CDR1 and CDR2 are ENHRY and SYGVKD. The length of the CDR3 is 15 residues. V was clipped by 5 bases and J by 9 bases; unmatched bases: 5.

The chain couples TRBV12-3 or TRBV12-4 to TRBJ1-1; D is perhaps TRBD1 (5 bases). V lost 5 bases and J lost 6, with 16 bases in between. The CDR3 runs 14 residues. CDR3 sequence: CASSLQEMGSEAFF. In nucleotides, the CDR3 is TGTGCCAGCAGTCTACAGGAAATGGGGTCTGAAGCTTTCTTT.

The J gene is TRBJ2-1, the V gene TRBV12-3 or TRBV12-4; 11 nucleotides match TRBD1. Trimming cost V 6 bases and J 4 bases; bases outside gene matches: 8. This CDR3 region has 16 residues. The CDR3 protein is CASSPSDRGLYNEQFF. The CDR3 nucleotides are TGTGCCAGCAGCCCTTCGGACAGGGGGCTGTACAATGAGCAGTTCTTC.

This clonotype occurred a few times. This chain links TRBV28 with TRBJ2-7, with a possible D match to TRBD1 (6 bases). The CDR3 covers 14 residues. Per the germline V gene, CDR1 is MDHEN and CDR2 is SYDVKM. Trimming shortened V by 3 bases and J by 4 bases, and 13 bases separated the two germline ends. Written as DNA, the CDR3 is TGTGCCAGCAGTTTCCCGGACAGAGGTTACGAGCAGTACTTC. Its translation is CASSFPDRGYEQYF. The full variable domain, rest sourced from reference TRBV28 and TRBJ2-7, is DVKVTQSSRYLVKRTGEKVFLECVQDMDHENMFWYRQDPGLGLRLIYFSYDVKMKEKGDIPEGYSVSREKKERFSLILESASTNQTSMYLCASSFPDRGYEQYFGPGTRLTVT.